Included here is one TCR beta chain sequence, with context. The antigen is unknown. The data originate from a study of blood T cells in healthy people across ages. Germline-derived CDR1 and CDR2 are SGHRS and YFSETQ. The CDR3 loop spans 16 amino acids. Trimming at V came to 6 bases and at J to 5 bases, leaving 11 bases not matched to a gene. For the second PCR, which ran for about 7 to 12 cycles, a sample-barcoded 5' primer and a J-beta primer mix were used. TCRdb re-analysed the 5' RACE reads in MiXCR, keeping a single row per CDR3 protein. Seen here are 600,000 to 650,000 distinct CDR3 sequences, around 54% observed once, and the top ten hold 30% to 45%. Study-level points and caveats: Researchers deemed the diversity estimates from one million T cells underestimates.

Per-sample PBMC isolation yielded at least 6.5 million cells. This TCR was recovered from a man aged 60 to 69 in good health. The chain is built from TRBV5-1 and TRBJ2-5; 12 bases agree with TRBD2. Sample: blood. The CDR3 region is CASILTSGGPPETQYF. Here the CDR3 DNA reads TGCGCCAGCATCTTAACTAGCGGGGGGCCTCCGGAGACCCAGTACTTC. Full variable domain (outside the CDR3, taken from reference TRBV5-1 and TRBJ2-5): KAGVTQTPRYLIKTRGQQVTLSCSPISGHRSVSWYQQTPGQGLQFLFEYFSETQRNKGNFPGRFSGRQFSNSRSEMNVSTLELGDSALYLCASILTSGGPPETQYFGPGTRLLVL.